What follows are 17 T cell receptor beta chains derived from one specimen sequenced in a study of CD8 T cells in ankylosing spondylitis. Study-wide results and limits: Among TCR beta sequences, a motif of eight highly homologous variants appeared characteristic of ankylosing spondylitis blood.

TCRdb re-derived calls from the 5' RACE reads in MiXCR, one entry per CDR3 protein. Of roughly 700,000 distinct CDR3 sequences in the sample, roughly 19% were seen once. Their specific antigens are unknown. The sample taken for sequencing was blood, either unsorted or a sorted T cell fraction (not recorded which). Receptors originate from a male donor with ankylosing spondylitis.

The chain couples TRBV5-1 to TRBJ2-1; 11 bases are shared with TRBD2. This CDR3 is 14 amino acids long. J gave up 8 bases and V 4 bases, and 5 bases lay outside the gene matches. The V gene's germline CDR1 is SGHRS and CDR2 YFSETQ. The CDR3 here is CASSISGGADEQFF. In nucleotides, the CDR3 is TGCGCCAGCAGCATTAGCGGGGGGGCTGATGAGCAGTTCTTC.

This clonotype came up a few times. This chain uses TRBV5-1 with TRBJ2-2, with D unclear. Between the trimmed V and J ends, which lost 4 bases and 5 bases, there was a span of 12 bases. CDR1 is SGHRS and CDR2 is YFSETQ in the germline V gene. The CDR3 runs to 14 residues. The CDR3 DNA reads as TGCGCCAGCAGCCCCCCCCGGGCAACCGGGGAGCTGTTTTTT. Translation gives CASSPPRATGELFF. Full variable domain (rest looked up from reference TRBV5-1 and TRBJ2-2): KAGVTQTPRYLIKTRGQQVTLSCSPISGHRSVSWYQQTPGQGLQFLFEYFSETQRNKGNFPGRFSGRQFSNSRSEMNVSTLELGDSALYLCASSPPRATGELFFGEGSRLTVL.

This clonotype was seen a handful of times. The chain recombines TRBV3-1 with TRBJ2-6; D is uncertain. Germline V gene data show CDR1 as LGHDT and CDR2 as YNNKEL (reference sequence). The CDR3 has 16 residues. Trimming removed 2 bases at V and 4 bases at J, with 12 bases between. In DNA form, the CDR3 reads TGTGCCAGCAGCCAAAGGGCGGTGTTAGGGGCCAACGTCCTGACTTTC. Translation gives CASSQRAVLGANVLTF.

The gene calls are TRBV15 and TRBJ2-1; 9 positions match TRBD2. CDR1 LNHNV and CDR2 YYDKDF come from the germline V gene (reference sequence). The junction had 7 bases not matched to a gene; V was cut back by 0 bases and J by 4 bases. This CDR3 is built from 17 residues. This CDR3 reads CATSRELREGPYNEQFF. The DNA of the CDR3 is TGTGCCACCAGCAGAGAACTGCGGGAGGGCCCTTACAATGAGCAGTTCTTC.

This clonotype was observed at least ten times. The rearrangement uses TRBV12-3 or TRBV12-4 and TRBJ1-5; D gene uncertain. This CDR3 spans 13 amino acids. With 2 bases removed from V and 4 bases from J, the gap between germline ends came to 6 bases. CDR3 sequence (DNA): TGTGCCAGCAGTTTAACAGTAAATCAGCCCCAGCATTTT. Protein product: CASSLTVNQPQHF.

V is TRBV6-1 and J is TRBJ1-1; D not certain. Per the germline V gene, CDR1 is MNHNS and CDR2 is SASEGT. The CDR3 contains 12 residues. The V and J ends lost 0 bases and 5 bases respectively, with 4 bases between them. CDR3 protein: CASSEARTEAFF. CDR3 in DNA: TGTGCCAGCAGTGAAGCGCGTACTGAAGCTTTCTTT.

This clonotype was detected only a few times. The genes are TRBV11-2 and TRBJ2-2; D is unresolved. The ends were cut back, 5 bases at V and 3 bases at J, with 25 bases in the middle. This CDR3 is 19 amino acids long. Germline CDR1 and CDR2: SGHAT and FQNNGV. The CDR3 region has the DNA TGTGCCAGCAGCCGATATTTGCGGAACTCCGGCCCCCACACCGGGGAGCTGTTTTTT. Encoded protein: CASSRYLRNSGPHTGELFF.

CDR3 nucleotides: TGTGCCAGCAGCTTAGCACCCATGCCTTTAGAAGCTTTCTTT. Translating it yields CASSLAPMPLEAFF. The V and J genes are TRBV7-9 and TRBJ1-1, with D uncertain. The V end was cut by 0 bases, the J end by 8 bases, with 13 bases between. CDR3 size: 14 residues. Germline V gene sequence: CDR1 SEHNR, CDR2 FQNEAQ (reference sequence). The complete variable domain, with remaining parts taken from reference TRBV7-9 and TRBJ1-1, reads DTGVSQNPRHKITKRGQNVTFRCDPISEHNRLYWYRQTLGQGPEFLTYFQNEAQLEKSRLLSDRFSAERPKGSFSTLEIQRTEQGDSAMYLCASSLAPMPLEAFFGQGTRLTVV.

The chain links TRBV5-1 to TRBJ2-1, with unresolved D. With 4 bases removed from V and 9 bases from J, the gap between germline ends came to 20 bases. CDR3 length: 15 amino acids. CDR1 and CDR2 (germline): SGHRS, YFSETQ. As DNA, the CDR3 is TGCGCCAGCAGCCCCTTAGGCCGCCTTGGGGTTGAGCAGTTCTTC. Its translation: CASSPLGRLGVEQFF.

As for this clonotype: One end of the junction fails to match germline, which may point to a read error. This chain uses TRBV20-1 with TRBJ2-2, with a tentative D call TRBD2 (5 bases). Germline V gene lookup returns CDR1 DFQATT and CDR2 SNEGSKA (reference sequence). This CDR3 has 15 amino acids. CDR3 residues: CCAEALVLNTGELFF. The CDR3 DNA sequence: TGCTGTGCAGAGGCACTAGTCCTTAACACCGGGGAGCTGTTTTTT.

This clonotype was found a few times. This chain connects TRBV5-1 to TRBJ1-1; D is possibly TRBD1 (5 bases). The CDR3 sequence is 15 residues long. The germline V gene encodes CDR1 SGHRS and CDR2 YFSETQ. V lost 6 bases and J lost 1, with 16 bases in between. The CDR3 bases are TGCGCCAGCACCTTTGGGGGACGGACGAACACTGAAGCTTTCTTT. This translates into CASTFGGRTNTEAFF. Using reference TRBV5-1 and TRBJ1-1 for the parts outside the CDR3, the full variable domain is KAGVTQTPRYLIKTRGQQVTLSCSPISGHRSVSWYQQTPGQGLQFLFEYFSETQRNKGNFPGRFSGRQFSNSRSEMNVSTLELGDSALYLCASTFGGRTNTEAFFGQGTRLTVV.

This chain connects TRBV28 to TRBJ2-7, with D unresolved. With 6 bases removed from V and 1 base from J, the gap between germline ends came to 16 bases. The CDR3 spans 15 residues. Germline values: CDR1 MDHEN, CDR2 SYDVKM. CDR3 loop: CASSPPRTVSYEQYF. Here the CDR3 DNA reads TGTGCCAGCAGCCCACCTCGGACGGTGTCCTACGAGCAGTACTTC. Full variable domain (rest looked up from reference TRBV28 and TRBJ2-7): DVKVTQSSRYLVKRTGEKVFLECVQDMDHENMFWYRQDPGLGLRLIYFSYDVKMKEKGDIPEGYSVSREKKERFSLILESASTNQTSMYLCASSPPRTVSYEQYFGPGTRLTVT.

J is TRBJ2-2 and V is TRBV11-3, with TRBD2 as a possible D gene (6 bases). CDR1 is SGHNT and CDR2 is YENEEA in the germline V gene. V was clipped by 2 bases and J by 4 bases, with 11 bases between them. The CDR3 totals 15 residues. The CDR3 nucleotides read TGTGCCAGCAGCTTAATCTGGGGAGGCACCGGGGAGCTGTTTTTT. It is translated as CASSLIWGGTGELFF.

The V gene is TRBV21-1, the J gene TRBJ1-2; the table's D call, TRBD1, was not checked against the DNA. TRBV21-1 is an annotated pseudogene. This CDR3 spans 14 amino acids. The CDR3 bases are TGTGCCAGCAGCCCGGACAGGGCCTACTATGGCTACACCTTC. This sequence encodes CASSPDRAYYGYTF.

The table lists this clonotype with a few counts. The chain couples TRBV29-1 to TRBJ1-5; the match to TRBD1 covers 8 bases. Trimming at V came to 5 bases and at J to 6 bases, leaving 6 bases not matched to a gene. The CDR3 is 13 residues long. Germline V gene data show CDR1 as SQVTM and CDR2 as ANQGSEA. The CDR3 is CSVQGAQGQPQHF. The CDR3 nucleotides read TGCAGCGTTCAGGGGGCTCAGGGTCAGCCCCAGCATTTT.

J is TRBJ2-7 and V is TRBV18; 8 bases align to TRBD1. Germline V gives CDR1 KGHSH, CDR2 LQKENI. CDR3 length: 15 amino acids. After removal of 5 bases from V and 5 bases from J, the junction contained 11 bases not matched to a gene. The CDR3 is CASSAGQGRLDEQYF. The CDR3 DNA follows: TGTGCCAGCTCAGCCGGACAGGGTCGGTTAGACGAGCAGTACTTC.

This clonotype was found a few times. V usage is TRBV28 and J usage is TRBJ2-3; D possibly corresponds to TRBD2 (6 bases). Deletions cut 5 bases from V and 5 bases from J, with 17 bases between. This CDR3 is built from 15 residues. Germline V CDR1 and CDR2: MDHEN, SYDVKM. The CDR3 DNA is TGTGCCAGCAGTCCCGCGGGGACCCAGGGAGATACGCAGTATTTT. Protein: CASSPAGTQGDTQYF.